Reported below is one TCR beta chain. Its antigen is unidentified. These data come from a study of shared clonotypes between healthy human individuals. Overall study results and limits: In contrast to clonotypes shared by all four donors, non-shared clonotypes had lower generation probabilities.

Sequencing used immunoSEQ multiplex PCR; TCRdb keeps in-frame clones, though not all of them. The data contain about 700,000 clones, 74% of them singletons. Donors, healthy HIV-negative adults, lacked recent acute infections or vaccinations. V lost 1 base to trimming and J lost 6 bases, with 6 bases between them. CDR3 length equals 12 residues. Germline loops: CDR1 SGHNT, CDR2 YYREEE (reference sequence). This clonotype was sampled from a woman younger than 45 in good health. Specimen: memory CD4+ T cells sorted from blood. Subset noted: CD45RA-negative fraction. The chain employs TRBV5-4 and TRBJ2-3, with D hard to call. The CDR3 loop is CASSLPDDTQYF. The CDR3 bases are TGTGCCAGCAGCTTGCCCGACGATACGCAGTATTTT.